The rows below give T cell receptor beta chains drawn from one sample of a study of blood T cell repertoires in COVID-19. The repertoire was sequenced with immunoSEQ multiplex PCR; TCRdb's copy has only in-frame clones and lacks some. The sample contains around 230,000 clones, 88% of which appear only once. Sequencing was carried out using PBMCs or T cells enriched from blood (not recorded which). Receptors originate from a woman aged 30 to 39 who had recovered from COVID-19. Each CDR3 is given without its conserved first and last residue.

cdr3_length,v_call,j_call,cdr3_aa
13,TRBV27,TRBJ2-7,ASSPPGMTSYEQY
15,TRBV18,TRBJ1-3,ASSFTGSHSSGNTIY
11,TRBV5-4,TRBJ1-1,ASSIDRGTEAF
14,TRBV7-9,TRBJ2-7,ASSFNTLDRGYEQY
11,TRBV10-3,TRBJ1-1,AISAPGQGGAF
12,TRBV4-3,TRBJ1-2,ASSQDAQGYGYT
14,TRBV7-3,TRBJ1-2,ASSFGQGAKSDGYT
12,TRBV6-5,TRBJ1-6,ASRRGSYNSPLH
13,TRBV7-3,TRBJ2-1,ASSVDRGSYNEQF
13,TRBV11-2,TRBJ2-3,ASSLGGKSTDTQY
15,TRBV19,TRBJ1-3,ASSILRDRDSGNTIY
12,TRBV7-2,TRBJ2-5,ASSPGRGQETQY
13,TRBV7-3,TRBJ2-3,ASSLSSGVSDTQY
9,TRBV15,TRBJ2-7,ATSEQEEQY
11,TRBV6-5,TRBJ1-2,ASSYSRGQGYT
12,TRBV19,TRBJ1-4,ASSMTGANEKLF
13,TRBV5-5,TRBJ1-2,ASSLNRGRTYGYT
11,TRBV6-5,TRBJ2-7,ASSSPTGNEQY
14,TRBV7-2,TRBJ1-4,ASSLDGGISGEKLF
14,TRBV19,TRBJ2-3,ASSPRYRESTDTQY
11,TRBV29-1,TRBJ2-7,SVEDRVGVGQY
11,TRBV5-4,TRBJ1-1,ASSFDILAEAF
12,TRBV3-1/TRBV3-2,TRBJ1-2,ASSHGTGNYGYT
12,TRBV11-2,TRBJ1-2,ASSLRRQTYGYT
13,TRBV5-1,TRBJ2-5,ASSLLAGDSSTQY
11,TRBV25-1,TRBJ1-6,ASRAVNNSPLH
15,TRBV7-2,TRBJ1-5,ASSSIFPQGPGQPQH
15,TRBV5-5,TRBJ1-3,ASSISPGAPSGNTIY
11,TRBV7-9,TRBJ1-1,ASSPPTNTEAF
14,TRBV10-3,TRBJ2-3,AIGVSRGFSTDTQY
12,TRBV9,TRBJ2-2,ASSVVGGSGELF
11,TRBV2,TRBJ2-5,ASSELGGETQY
12,TRBV7-8,TRBJ2-4,ASSLEGGLNIQY
14,TRBV9,TRBJ2-3,ASSVGSGGATDTQY
16,TRBV4-3,TRBJ1-1,ASSQYVGTDNMNTEAF
13,TRBV7-9,TRBJ1-3,ASSLAGTIRNTIY
12,TRBV2,TRBJ2-5,ASALVKYQETQY
12,TRBV11-3,TRBJ2-1,ASSPDPGLHEQF
10,TRBV9,TRBJ1-1,ASSVVGREAF
15,TRBV3-1/TRBV3-2,TRBJ2-1,ASSLRTMGAITNEQF
13,TRBV3-1/TRBV3-2,TRBJ2-7,ASSPGLAGAYEQY
15,TRBV7-9,TRBJ1-2,ASSSSTGLHFNYGYT